This paragraph reports one TCR beta chain. Its specificity is not known. TCRdb's table, derived via immunoSEQ multiplex PCR, lists solely in-frame clones and lacks some. Of about 2.2 million clones in the sample, 80% to 95% were seen once. The source of the sample is a study of shared clonotypes between healthy human individuals. CD45RO-negative cells were positively selected for CCR7, leaving out terminally differentiated effector memory CD45RA+ cells. V was pared by 4 bases and J by 0 bases, with 9 bases of the junction left unmatched. The CDR3 extends over 19 amino acids. Looked up from germline, CDR1 is LGHNA and CDR2 is YNFKEQ. Study-level results: Against clonotypes common to all four donors, non-shared ones had lower generation probabilities.

This receptor was taken from a man younger than 30 in good health. Some clones in this sample may be carry-over from other donors' samples. The sample consisted of naive CD8+ T cells from PBMCs. This chain joins TRBV4-2 and TRBJ2-2, with 12 bases that match TRBD2. CDR3 sequence: CASSPEGLAGLANTGELFF. CDR3 coding DNA: TGTGCCAGCAGCCCTGAGGGACTAGCGGGTCTCGCGAACACCGGGGAGCTGTTTTTT.